These 30 T cell receptor beta chains share one sample of origin, sequenced in a study of cytomegalovirus exposure and HLA in healthy donors. PCR involved 60 Vbeta and 13 Jbeta primers. Data came from immunoSEQ multiplex PCR; TCRdb stores just in-frame clones and leaves some out. The table lists 120,000 to 150,000 clones, 70% to 80% of them singletons. Sequenced sample: PBMCs. The receptors originated from a female donor in good health and CMV-seronegative.

The V call is TRBV5-5, the J call TRBJ1-2; tentative D call: TRBD1 (5 bases). CDR1 and CDR2 (germline): SGHKS, YYEKEE (reference sequence). V lost 4 bases and J 5 bases, leaving 18 bases between the germline ends. This CDR3 contains 15 residues. CDR3 coding DNA: TGTGCCAGCAGCGCATCGAATGGGGGGTTGTATGGCTACACCTTC. Residues: CASSASNGGLYGYTF.

The genes are TRBV4-3 and TRBJ2-7; the D gene is possibly TRBD2 (6 bases). Between the trimmed V and J ends, which lost 3 bases and 3 bases, there was a span of 9 bases. The length of the CDR3 is 13 residues. Germline lookup yields CDR1 LGHNA and CDR2 YSLEER. CDR3 in DNA: TGCGCCAGCAGCCAGGTGGGAGGCTACGAGCAGTACTTC. It specifies CASSQVGGYEQYF.

The V and J genes are TRBV29-1 and TRBJ2-1, with D uncertain. This CDR3 is 13 amino acids long. Germline V CDR1 and CDR2: SQVTM, ANQGSEA. The V gene lost 2 bases and the J gene lost 0 bases, with 5 bases spanning the gap. Written as DNA, the CDR3 is TGCAGCGTTGAAAGGAGCTCCTACAATGAGCAGTTCTTC. Its translation: CSVERSSYNEQFF.

The chain employs TRBV2 and TRBJ1-2; no firm D call. The CDR3 length is 12 residues. The V gene lost 6 bases and the J gene lost 3 bases, with 8 bases spanning the gap. Per the germline V gene, CDR1 is SNHLY and CDR2 is FYNNEI. The CDR3 coding sequence is TGTGCCAGCAGCCCGGGGTACTATGGCTACACCTTC. The encoded protein is CASSPGYYGYTF.

With regard to this clone: Within the sample, other DNA sequences also encode this same CDR3. The V and J genes are TRBV5-4 and TRBJ2-7, with a weak D call TRBD2 (6 bases). Germline values: CDR1 SGHNT, CDR2 YYREEE (reference sequence). The CDR3 is 15 residues long. V lost 0 bases to trimming and J lost 2 bases, with 12 bases between them. This CDR3 reads CASSLAGGRAYEQYF. The DNA for the CDR3 is TGTGCCAGCAGCTTGGCTGGGGGGAGAGCCTACGAGCAGTACTTC.

The V and J genes are TRBV2 and TRBJ1-2; D possibly corresponds to TRBD1 (5 bases). The germline V gene has CDR1 SNHLY and CDR2 FYNNEI. The CDR3 consists of 12 residues. The V gene lost 9 bases and the J gene lost 8 bases, with 16 bases spanning the gap. CDR3 nucleotides: TGTGCCAGTCCAAGGGACTGGGAAGGCTACACCTTC. It yields the protein CASPRDWEGYTF.

The chain is built from TRBV7-9 and TRBJ1-5, with a possible D match to TRBD1 (6 bases). Trimming removed 5 bases at V and 7 bases at J, with 12 bases between. The germline gives CDR1 SEHNR, CDR2 FQNEAQ (reference sequence). The CDR3 length is 13 residues. The CDR3 nucleotides read TGTGCCAGCAGCCCCTTGAGGGGGCAGCCCCAGCATTTT. The encoded protein is CASSPLRGQPQHF.

The chain recombines TRBV5-1 with TRBJ2-5; D perhaps matches TRBD1 (5 bases). This CDR3 spans 14 amino acids. V lost 0 bases to trimming and J lost 5 bases, with 11 bases between them. The germline V gene encodes CDR1 SGHRS and CDR2 YFSETQ. In nucleotides, the CDR3 is TGCGCCAGCAGCTTGGGAACAGGTGCGGAGACCCAGTACTTC. Translation: CASSLGTGAETQYF.

This clone was recorded a few times. The J gene is TRBJ1-1, the V gene TRBV5-1; possible D gene TRBD1, 6 bases. Germline assignment: CDR1 SGHRS and CDR2 YFSETQ. V lost 1 base and J 4 bases, leaving 11 bases between the germline ends. This CDR3 contains 14 residues. CDR3 nucleotides: TGCGCCAGCAGCTTGCTTACAGGGCCCACTGAAGCTTTCTTT. The encoded protein is CASSLLTGPTEAFF.

This clone was recorded once. The chain recombines TRBV29-1 with TRBJ2-7; 9 bases fit TRBD2. CDR1 is SQVTM and CDR2 is ANQGSEA in the germline V gene. The CDR3 spans 14 residues. The junction had 6 bases not matched to a gene; V was cut back by 4 bases and J by 2 bases. DNA of the CDR3: TGCAGCGTTGGAAGACTAGCGGCTCCCTACGAGCAGTACTTC. It codes for CSVGRLAAPYEQYF.

V is TRBV7-2 and J is TRBJ2-3, with D maybe TRBD2 (6 bases). Germline lookup yields CDR1 SGHTA and CDR2 FQGNSA. The CDR3 spans 16 residues. V lost 5 bases, J lost 2 bases, and 17 bases lay in between. CDR3 protein: CASSHRGGLPTDTQYF. The DNA for the CDR3 is TGTGCCAGCAGCCATAGGGGCGGACTACCCACAGATACGCAGTATTTT.

This clone was seen a few times. The CDR3: CATSRETGGSSYEQYF. The CDR3 region has the DNA TGTGCCACCAGCAGAGAGACGGGCGGGAGCTCCTACGAGCAGTACTTC. The V and J genes are TRBV15 and TRBJ2-7; 7 nucleotides agree with TRBD2. The CDR3 runs to 16 residues. Unmatched junction bases numbered 5, after V lost 0 bases and J lost 0 bases. Germline V CDR1 and CDR2: LNHNV, YYDKDF (reference sequence).

V gene TRBV27 combines with J gene TRBJ1-5; maybe TRBD1 (6 bases). The ends were cut back, 5 bases at V and 10 bases at J, with 21 bases in the middle. This CDR3 contains 15 residues. The germline V gene has CDR1 MNHEY and CDR2 SMNVEV (reference sequence). In DNA form, the CDR3 reads TGTGCCAGCAGTCGAACGACACGGGGGGGCCAACCCCAGCATTTT. Its translation: CASSRTTRGGQPQHF.

The chain recombines TRBV2 with TRBJ1-5, with a possible D match to TRBD1 (6 bases). CDR1 SNHLY and CDR2 FYNNEI come from the germline V gene. CDR3 length: 14 residues. Trimming removed 6 bases at V and 6 bases at J, with 15 bases between. The CDR3 loop is CASRSPGAGQPQHF. The CDR3 region has the DNA TGTGCCAGCAGGAGTCCAGGGGCTGGTCAGCCCCAGCATTTT.

This clone was seen a handful of times. This chain connects TRBV6-6 to TRBJ2-3; 7 bases align to TRBD1. There are 13 residues in the CDR3. Germline V gives CDR1 MNHNY, CDR2 SVGAGI (reference sequence). Losses at the gene ends were 7 bases for V and 4 bases for J; bases not matched to a gene: 5. Here the CDR3 reads CASTGTVPDTQYF. DNA for the CDR3: TGTGCCAGCACTGGGACAGTCCCAGATACGCAGTATTTT.

The J gene is TRBJ1-2, the V gene TRBV29-1; 7 nucleotides agree with TRBD1. J gave up 4 bases and V 2 bases, and 4 bases lay outside the gene matches. This CDR3 is built from 13 residues. Germline values: CDR1 SQVTM, CDR2 ANQGSEA. The CDR3 DNA reads TGCAGCGTTGAACCGGGACAGAGCTATGGCTACACCTTC. Translating gives CSVEPGQSYGYTF.

This chain uses TRBV4-3 with TRBJ2-3, with 9 bases matching TRBD2. V lost 0 bases, J lost 5 bases, and 6 bases stayed unmatched. The CDR3 loop spans 16 amino acids. Germline V gene lookup returns CDR1 LGHNA and CDR2 YSLEER. CDR3 DNA: TGCGCCAGCAGCCAAGAAACAGCGGGAGGAATAGATACGCAGTATTTT. This translates into CASSQETAGGIDTQYF.

J is TRBJ2-5 and V is TRBV7-2; 7 nucleotides line up with TRBD2. Per the germline V gene, CDR1 is SGHTA and CDR2 is FQGNSA. The CDR3 runs to 12 residues. Unmatched junction bases numbered 5, after V lost 4 bases and J lost 9 bases. Here the CDR3 reads CASSSGSGAQYF. CDR3 coding DNA: TGTGCCAGCAGCTCGGGGAGCGGGGCCCAGTACTTC.

This chain links TRBV6-1 with TRBJ1-5; 9 bases line up with TRBD1. CDR3 length: 15 amino acids. Germline V gene data show CDR1 as MNHNS and CDR2 as SASEGT. The J segment lost 4 bases and the V segment lost 3 bases, leaving 4 bases of the junction unmatched. For the CDR3, the DNA is TGTGCCAGCAGTGAGACAGGGGGGATTAATCAGCCCCAGCATTTT. This translates into CASSETGGINQPQHF.

This rearrangement joins TRBV9 to TRBJ2-7; D is undetermined. Looked up from germline, CDR1 is SGDLS and CDR2 is YYNGEE. The CDR3 has 13 residues. Between the trimmed V and J ends, which lost 0 bases and 3 bases, there was a span of 7 bases. The CDR3 sequence: CASSVVPGYEQYF. Written as DNA, the CDR3 is TGTGCCAGCAGCGTAGTCCCAGGCTACGAGCAGTACTTC.

Only a few counts were recorded for this clone. The sample contains more than one DNA sequence encoding this CDR3. The V and J genes are TRBV7-2 and TRBJ2-7; no clear D. Germline V CDR1 and CDR2: SGHTA, FQGNSA. This CDR3 has 12 amino acids. Trimming cost V 5 bases and J 0 bases, with 5 bases left between them. CDR3 nucleotide sequence: TGTGCCAGCAGCCCCAGCTCCTACGAGCAGTACTTC. Its translation is CASSPSSYEQYF.

The V call is TRBV10-1, the J call TRBJ1-1; 11 nucleotides line up with TRBD1. The germline gives CDR1 WNHNN, CDR2 SYGVQD (reference sequence). The CDR3 contains 15 residues. Trimming cost V 6 bases and J 9 bases; bases outside gene matches: 12. This chain's CDR3 is CASSQGDRGFLKAFF. For the CDR3, the DNA is TGCGCCAGCAGCCAGGGGGACAGGGGGTTCCTTAAAGCTTTCTTT.

The chain has TRBV7-2 and TRBJ2-3; D call uncertain. This CDR3 has 14 amino acids. Germline-derived CDR1 and CDR2 are SGHTA and FQGNSA. V was clipped by 1 base and J by 2 bases, with 7 bases between them. The CDR3 reads CASSLGAFTDTQYF. For the CDR3, the DNA is TGTGCCAGCAGCTTAGGGGCCTTCACAGATACGCAGTATTTT.

Notes on this clone: An end of the junction differs from the germline gene, which may be a read error. The chain uses TRBV2 and TRBJ1-1; 8 bases fit TRBD1. This CDR3 region has 12 residues. Germline V gene data show CDR1 as SNHLY and CDR2 as FYNNEI. The CDR3 DNA sequence: TGTGCCCAGGGGGCGGGGGACACTGAAGCTTCCTTT. This codes for CAQGAGDTEASF.

The chain joins TRBV29-1 to TRBJ2-7; 11 positions match TRBD1. Germline loops: CDR1 SQVTM, CDR2 ANQGSEA. The CDR3 loop spans 13 amino acids. With 5 bases clipped from V and 2 bases from J, the junction kept 2 bases outside the gene matches. CDR3 DNA: TGCAGCGTTCGGACAGGGGGCACCTACGAGCAGTACTTC. This sequence encodes CSVRTGGTYEQYF.

This clone was observed a handful of times. This chain links TRBV6-6 with TRBJ1-1; tentative D call: TRBD1 (5 bases). Trimming took 2 bases from V and 4 from J, leaving 11 bases between them. Germline CDR1 and CDR2: MNHNY and SVGAGI (reference sequence). This CDR3 has 14 amino acids. CDR3 protein: CASSYEQEITEAFF. The CDR3 bases are TGTGCCAGCAGTTACGAACAGGAGATCACTGAAGCTTTCTTT.

The chain employs TRBV5-1 and TRBJ1-6, with TRBD1 matching 7 bases. J was trimmed by 10 bases and V by 0 bases; bases with no gene match: 7. The CDR3 spans 15 residues. Per the germline V gene, CDR1 is SGHRS and CDR2 is YFSETQ. In DNA, the CDR3 is TGCGCCAGCAGCTTGGGACAGGGATCATCCTCACCCCTCCACTTT. This encodes CASSLGQGSSSPLHF.

The chain combines TRBV5-6 with TRBJ1-5, with 9 positions matching TRBD1. This CDR3 is 15 amino acids long. V gave up 5 bases and J gave up 5 bases; unmatched junction bases: 8. CDR1 SGHDT and CDR2 YYEEEE come from the germline V gene. The CDR3 is CASRAARDRDQPQHF. The CDR3 nucleotides are TGTGCCAGCAGAGCCGCCCGGGACAGGGATCAGCCCCAGCATTTT.

CDR3: CAWSVLGDYGYTF. CDR3 DNA sequence: TGTGCCTGGAGTGTCCTGGGAGACTATGGCTACACCTTC. This chain links TRBV30 with TRBJ1-2; D is uncertain. The CDR3 consists of 13 residues. The ends were cut back, 0 bases at V and 3 bases at J, with 8 bases in the middle. The germline gives CDR1 GTSNPN, CDR2 SVGIG (reference sequence).

The gene calls are TRBV28 and TRBJ1-5, with D possibly matching TRBD1 (6 bases). With 7 bases removed from V and 1 base from J, the gap between germline ends came to 14 bases. The CDR3 loop spans 15 amino acids. Germline V lookup: CDR1 MDHEN, CDR2 SYDVKM. CDR3 amino acids: CASTRQGLSNQPQHF. The CDR3 DNA follows: TGTGCCAGCACCCGGCAGGGGTTGAGCAATCAGCCCCAGCATTTT.